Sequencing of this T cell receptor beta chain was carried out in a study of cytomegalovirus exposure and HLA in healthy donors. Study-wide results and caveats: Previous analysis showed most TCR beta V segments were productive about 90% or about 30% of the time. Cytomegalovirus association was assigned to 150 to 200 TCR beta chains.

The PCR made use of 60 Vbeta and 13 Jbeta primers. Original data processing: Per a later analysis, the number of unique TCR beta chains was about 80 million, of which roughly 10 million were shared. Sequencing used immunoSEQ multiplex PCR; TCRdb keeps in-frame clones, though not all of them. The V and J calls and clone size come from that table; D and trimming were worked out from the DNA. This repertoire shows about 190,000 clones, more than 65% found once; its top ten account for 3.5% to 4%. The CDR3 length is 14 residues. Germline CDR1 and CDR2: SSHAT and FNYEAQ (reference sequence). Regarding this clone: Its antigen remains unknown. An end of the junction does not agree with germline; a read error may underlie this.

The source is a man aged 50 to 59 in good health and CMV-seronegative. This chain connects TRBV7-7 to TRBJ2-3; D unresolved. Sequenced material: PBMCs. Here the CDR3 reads CASSSHMGTDTQYF. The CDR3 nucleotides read TGTGCTAGCAGCTCCCACATGGGCACAGATACGCAGTATTTT.